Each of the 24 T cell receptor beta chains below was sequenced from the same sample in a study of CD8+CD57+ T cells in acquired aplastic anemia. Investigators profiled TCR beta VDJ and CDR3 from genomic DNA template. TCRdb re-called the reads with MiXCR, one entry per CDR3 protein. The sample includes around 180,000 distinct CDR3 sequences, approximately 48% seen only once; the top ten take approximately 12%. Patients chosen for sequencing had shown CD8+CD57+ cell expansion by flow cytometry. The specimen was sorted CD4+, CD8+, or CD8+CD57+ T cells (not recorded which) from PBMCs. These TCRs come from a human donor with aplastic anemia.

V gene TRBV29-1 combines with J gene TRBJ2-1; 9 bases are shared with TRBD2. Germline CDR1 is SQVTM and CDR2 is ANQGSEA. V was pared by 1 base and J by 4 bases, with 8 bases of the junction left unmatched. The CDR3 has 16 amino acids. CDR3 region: CSVEGKAGGGYNEQFF. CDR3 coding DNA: TGCAGCGTTGAAGGGAAGGCGGGGGGGGGGTACAATGAGCAGTTCTTC.

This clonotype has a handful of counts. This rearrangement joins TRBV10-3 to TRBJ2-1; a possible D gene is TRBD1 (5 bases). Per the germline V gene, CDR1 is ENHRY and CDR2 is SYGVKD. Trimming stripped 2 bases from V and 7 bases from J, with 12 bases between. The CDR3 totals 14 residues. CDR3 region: CAISEPGRLNEQFF. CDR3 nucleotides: TGTGCCATCAGTGAGCCAGGGCGGTTGAATGAGCAGTTCTTC.

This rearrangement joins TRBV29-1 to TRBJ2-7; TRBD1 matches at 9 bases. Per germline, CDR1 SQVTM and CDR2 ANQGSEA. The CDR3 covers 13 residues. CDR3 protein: CSYSGQGAYEQYF. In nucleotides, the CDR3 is TGCAGTTACTCGGGACAGGGTGCCTACGAGCAGTACTTC.

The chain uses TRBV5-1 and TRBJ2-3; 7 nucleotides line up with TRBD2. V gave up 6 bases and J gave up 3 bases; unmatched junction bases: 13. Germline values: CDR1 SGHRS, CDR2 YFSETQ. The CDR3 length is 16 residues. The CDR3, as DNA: TGCGCCAGCACGCTTACGCCGGGACTAATGACAGATACGCAGTATTTT. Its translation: CASTLTPGLMTDTQYF.

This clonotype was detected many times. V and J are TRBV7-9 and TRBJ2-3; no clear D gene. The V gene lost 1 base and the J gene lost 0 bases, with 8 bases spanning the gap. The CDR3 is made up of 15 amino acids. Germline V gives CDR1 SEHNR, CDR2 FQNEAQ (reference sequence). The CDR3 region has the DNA TGTGCCAGCAGCTTAGGCCCCCAGAGCACAGATACGCAGTATTTT. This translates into CASSLGPQSTDTQYF.

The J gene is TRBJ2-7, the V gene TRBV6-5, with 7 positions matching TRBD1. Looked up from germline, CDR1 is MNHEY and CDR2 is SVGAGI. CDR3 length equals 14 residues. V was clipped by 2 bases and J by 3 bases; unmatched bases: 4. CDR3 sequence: CASSYGTVVYEQYF. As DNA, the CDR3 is TGTGCCAGCAGTTACGGGACAGTGGTCTACGAGCAGTACTTC.

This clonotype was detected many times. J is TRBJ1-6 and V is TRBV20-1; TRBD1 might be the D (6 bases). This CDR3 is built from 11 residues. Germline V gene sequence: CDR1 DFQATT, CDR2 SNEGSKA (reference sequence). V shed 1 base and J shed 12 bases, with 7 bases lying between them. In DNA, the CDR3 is TGCAGTGCTAGAGTAGGGGGACCCCTCCACTTT. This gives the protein CSARVGGPLHF.

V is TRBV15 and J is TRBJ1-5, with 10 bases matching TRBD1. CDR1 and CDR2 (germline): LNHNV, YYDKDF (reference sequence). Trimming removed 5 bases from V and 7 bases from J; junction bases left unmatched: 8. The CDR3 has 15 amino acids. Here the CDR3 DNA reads TGTGCCACCAGCCTGGACAGGGGGAACAAGCAGCCCCAGCATTTT. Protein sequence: CATSLDRGNKQPQHF.

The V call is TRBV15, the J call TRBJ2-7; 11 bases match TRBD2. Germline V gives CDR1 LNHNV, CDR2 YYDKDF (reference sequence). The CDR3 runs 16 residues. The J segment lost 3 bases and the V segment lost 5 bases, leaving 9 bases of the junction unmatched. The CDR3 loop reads CATSLGTSGPHYEQYF. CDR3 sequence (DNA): TGTGCCACCAGCCTTGGGACTAGCGGACCACACTACGAGCAGTACTTC.

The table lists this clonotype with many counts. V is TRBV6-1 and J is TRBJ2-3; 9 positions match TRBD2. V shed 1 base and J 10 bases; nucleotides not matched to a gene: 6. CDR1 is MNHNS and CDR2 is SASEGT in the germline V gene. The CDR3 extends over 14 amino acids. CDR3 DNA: TGTGCCAGCAGTGAAGTAGGGACTAGCAGTTCGCAGTATTTT. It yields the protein CASSEVGTSSSQYF.

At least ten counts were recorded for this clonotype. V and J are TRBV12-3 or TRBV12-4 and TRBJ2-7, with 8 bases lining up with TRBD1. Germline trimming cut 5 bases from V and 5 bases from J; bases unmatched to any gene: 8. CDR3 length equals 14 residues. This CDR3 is CASSQTTGEDEQYF. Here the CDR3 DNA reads TGTGCCAGCAGTCAAACGACAGGGGAAGACGAGCAGTACTTC.

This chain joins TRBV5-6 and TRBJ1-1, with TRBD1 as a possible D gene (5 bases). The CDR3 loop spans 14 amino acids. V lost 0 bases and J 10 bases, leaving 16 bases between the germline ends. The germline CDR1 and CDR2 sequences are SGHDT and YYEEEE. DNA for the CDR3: TGTGCCAGCAGCTTGGGGCAGGGTCTAGGGATAGCTTTCTTT. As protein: CASSLGQGLGIAFF.

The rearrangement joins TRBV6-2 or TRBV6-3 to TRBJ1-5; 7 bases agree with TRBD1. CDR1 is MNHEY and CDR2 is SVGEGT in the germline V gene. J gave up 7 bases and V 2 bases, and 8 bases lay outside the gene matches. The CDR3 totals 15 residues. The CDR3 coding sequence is TGTGCCAGCAGTTACAGGGGGCGGCAGGAACAGCCCCAGCATTTT. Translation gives CASSYRGRQEQPQHF.

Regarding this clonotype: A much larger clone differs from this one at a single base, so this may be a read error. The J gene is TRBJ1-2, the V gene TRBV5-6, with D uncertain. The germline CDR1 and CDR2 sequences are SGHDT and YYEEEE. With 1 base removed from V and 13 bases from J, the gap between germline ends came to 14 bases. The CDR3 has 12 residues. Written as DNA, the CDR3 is TGTGCCAGCAGCTTGCCGGGCAGGTTCAGCACCTTC. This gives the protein CASSLPGRFSTF.

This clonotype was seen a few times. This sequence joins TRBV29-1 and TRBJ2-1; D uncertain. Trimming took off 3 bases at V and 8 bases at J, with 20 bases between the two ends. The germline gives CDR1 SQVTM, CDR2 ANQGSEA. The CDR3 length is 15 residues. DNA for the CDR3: TGCAGCGTTGATCCAACAGTCGTAAATCCCGATGAGCAGTTCTTC. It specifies CSVDPTVVNPDEQFF.

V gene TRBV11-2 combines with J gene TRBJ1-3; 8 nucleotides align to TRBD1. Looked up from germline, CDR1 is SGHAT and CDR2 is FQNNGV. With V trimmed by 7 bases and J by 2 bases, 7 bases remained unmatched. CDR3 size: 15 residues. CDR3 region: CASTPDRGPGNTIYF. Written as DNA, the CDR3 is TGTGCCAGCACCCCCGACAGGGGCCCTGGAAACACCATATATTTT.

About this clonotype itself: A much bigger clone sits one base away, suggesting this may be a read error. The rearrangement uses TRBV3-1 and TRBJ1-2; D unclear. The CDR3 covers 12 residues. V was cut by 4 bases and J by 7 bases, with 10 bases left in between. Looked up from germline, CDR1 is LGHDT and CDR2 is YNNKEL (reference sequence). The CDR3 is CASSLASGGYTF. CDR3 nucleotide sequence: TGTGCCAGCAGCCTAGCCAGCGGTGGCTACACCTTC.

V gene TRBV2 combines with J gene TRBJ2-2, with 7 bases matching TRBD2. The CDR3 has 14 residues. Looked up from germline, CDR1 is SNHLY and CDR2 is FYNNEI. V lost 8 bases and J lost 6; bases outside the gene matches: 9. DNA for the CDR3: TGTGCCAGCCTCGGGGAGGGCTGGGCCGGGGAGCTGTTTTTT. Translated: CASLGEGWAGELFF.

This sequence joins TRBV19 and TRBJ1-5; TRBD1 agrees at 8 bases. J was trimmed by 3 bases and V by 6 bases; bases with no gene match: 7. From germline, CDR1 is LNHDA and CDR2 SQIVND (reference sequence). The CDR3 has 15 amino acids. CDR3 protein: CASRSRGLTNQPQHF. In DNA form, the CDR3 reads TGTGCCAGTAGAAGCAGGGGGCTTACCAATCAGCCCCAGCATTTT.

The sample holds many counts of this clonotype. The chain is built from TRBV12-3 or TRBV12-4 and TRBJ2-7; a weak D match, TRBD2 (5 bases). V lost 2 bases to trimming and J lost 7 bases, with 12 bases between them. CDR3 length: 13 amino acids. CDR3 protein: CASSLFAGDEQYF. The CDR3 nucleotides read TGTGCCAGCAGTTTATTTGCGGGCGATGAGCAGTACTTC.

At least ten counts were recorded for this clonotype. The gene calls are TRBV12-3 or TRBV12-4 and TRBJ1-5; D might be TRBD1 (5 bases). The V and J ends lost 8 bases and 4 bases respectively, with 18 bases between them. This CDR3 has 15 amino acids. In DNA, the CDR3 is TGTGCCAGCCATAAGGAGGGGAGAGAAAATCAGCCCCAGCATTTT. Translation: CASHKEGRENQPQHF.

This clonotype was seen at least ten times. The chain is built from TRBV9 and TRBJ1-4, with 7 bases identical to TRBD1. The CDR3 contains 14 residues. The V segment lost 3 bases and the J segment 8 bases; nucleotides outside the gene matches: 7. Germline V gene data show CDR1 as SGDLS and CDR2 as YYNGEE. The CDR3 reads CASSAGTVNEKLFF. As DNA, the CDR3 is TGTGCCAGCAGCGCCGGGACAGTTAACGAAAAACTGTTTTTT.

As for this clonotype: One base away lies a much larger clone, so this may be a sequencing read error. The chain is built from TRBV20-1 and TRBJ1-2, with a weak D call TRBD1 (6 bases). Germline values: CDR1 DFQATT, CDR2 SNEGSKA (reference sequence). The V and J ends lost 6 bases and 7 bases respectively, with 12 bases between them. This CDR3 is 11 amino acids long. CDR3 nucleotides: TGCAGTGCAATCAGGGGTGGTGGCTACACCTTC. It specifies CSAIRGGGYTF.

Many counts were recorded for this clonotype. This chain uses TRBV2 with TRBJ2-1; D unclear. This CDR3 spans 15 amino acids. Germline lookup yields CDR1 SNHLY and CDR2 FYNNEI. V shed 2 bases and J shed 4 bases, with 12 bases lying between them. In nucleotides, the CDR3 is TGTGCCAGCAGTGAACAGGCCGGAAATTACAATGAGCAGTTCTTC. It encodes CASSEQAGNYNEQFF.